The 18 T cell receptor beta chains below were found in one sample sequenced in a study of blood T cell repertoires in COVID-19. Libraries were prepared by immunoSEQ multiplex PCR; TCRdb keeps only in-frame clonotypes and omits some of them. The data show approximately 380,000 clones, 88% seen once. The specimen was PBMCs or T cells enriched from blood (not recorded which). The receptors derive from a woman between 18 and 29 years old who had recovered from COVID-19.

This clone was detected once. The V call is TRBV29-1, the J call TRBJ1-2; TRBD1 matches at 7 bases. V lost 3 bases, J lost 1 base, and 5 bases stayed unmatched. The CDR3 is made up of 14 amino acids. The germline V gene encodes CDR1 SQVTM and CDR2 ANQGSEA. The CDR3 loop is CSVDLGGVNYGYTF. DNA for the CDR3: TGCAGCGTTGATCTAGGGGGCGTTAACTATGGCTACACCTTC. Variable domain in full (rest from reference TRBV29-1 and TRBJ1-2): SAVISQKPSRDICQRGTSLTIQCQVDSQVTMMFWYRQQPGQSLTLIATANQGSEATYESGFVIDKFPISRPNLTFSTLTVSNMSPEDSSIYLCSVDLGGVNYGYTFGSGTRLTVV.

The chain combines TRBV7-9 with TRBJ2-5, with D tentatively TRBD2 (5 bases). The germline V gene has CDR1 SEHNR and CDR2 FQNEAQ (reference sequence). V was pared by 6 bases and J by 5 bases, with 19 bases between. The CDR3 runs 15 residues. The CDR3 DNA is TGTGCCAGCAGGCCGAGGTCGGAGGTATTTGAGACCCAGTACTTC. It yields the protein CASRPRSEVFETQYF.

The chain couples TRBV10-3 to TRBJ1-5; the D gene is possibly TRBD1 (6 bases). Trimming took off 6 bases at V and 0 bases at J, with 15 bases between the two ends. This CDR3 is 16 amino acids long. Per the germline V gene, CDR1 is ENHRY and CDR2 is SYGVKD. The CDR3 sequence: CAIREGGGYSNQPQHF. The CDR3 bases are TGTGCCATCAGGGAGGGGGGGGGCTATAGCAATCAGCCCCAGCATTTT.

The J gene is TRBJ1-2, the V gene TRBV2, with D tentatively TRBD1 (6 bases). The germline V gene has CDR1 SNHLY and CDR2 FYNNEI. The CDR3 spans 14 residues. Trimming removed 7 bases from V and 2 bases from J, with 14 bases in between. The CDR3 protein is CASMLGGQNYGYTF. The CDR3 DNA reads TGTGCCAGCATGCTCGGTGGACAGAACTATGGCTACACCTTC.

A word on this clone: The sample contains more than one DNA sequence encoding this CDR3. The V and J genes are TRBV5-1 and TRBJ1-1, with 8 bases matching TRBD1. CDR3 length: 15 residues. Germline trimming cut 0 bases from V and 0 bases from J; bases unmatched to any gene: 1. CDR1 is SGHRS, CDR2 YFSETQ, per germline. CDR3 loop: CASSLGQGMNTEAFF. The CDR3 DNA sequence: TGCGCCAGCAGCTTGGGACAGGGGATGAACACTGAAGCTTTCTTT. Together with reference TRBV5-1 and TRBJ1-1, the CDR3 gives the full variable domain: KAGVTQTPRYLIKTRGQQVTLSCSPISGHRSVSWYQQTPGQGLQFLFEYFSETQRNKGNFPGRFSGRQFSNSRSEMNVSTLELGDSALYLCASSLGQGMNTEAFFGQGTRLTVV.

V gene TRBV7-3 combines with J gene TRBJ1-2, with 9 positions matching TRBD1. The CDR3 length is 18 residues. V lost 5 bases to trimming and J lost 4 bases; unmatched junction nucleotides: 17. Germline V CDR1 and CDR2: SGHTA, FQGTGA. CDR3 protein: CASSPGGTGTWGGYGYTF. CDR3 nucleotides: TGTGCCAGCAGCCCTGGCGGGACAGGGACGTGGGGAGGCTATGGCTACACCTTC.

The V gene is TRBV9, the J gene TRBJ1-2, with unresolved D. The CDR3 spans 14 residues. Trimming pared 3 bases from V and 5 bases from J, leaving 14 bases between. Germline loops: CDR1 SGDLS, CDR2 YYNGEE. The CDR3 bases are TGTGCCAGCAGCGCCGGGAGAGGGTCATATGGCTACACCTTC. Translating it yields CASSAGRGSYGYTF.

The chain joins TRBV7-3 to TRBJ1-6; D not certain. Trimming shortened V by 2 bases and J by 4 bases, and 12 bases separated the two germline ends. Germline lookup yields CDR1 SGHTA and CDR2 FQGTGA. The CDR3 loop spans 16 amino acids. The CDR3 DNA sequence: TGTGCCAGCAGCTTATCGACTAGGATTTATAATTCACCCCTCCACTTT. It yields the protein CASSLSTRIYNSPLHF.

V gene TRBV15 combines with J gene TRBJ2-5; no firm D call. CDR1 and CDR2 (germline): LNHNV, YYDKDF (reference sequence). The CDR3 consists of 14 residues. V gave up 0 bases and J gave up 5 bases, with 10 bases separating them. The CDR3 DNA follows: TGTGCCACCAGCAGAGATCCCTTTCTGGAGACCCAGTACTTC. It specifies CATSRDPFLETQYF.

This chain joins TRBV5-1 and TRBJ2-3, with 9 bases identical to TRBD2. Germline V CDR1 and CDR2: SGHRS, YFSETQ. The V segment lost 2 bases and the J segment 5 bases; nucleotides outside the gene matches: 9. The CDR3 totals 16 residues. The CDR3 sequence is CASSFLAGGDQDTQYF. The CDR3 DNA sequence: TGCGCCAGCAGCTTCCTTGCGGGGGGGGATCAAGATACGCAGTATTTT. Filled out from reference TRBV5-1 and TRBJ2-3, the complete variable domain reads KAGVTQTPRYLIKTRGQQVTLSCSPISGHRSVSWYQQTPGQGLQFLFEYFSETQRNKGNFPGRFSGRQFSNSRSEMNVSTLELGDSALYLCASSFLAGGDQDTQYFGPGTRLTVL.

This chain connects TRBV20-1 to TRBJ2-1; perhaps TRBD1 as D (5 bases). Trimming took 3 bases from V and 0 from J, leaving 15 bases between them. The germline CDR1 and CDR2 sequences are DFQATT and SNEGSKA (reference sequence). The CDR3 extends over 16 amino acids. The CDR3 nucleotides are TGCAGTGCTAGTAGGGGTGACAGAGGCTCCTACAATGAGCAGTTCTTC. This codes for CSASRGDRGSYNEQFF.

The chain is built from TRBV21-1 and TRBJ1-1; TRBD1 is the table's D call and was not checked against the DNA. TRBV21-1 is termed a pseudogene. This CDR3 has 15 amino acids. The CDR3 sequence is CASSKRQGLNTEAFF. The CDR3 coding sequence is TGTGCCAGCAGCAAACGACAGGGATTGAACACTGAAGCTTTCTTT.

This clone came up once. CDR3 protein: CAWSAGDRDYDEQFF. In DNA form, the CDR3 reads TGTGCCTGGAGTGCCGGGGACAGGGATTACGATGAGCAGTTCTTC. The chain carries TRBV30 and TRBJ2-1; TRBD1 agrees at 9 bases. J gave up 8 bases and V 1 base, and 9 bases lay outside the gene matches. The CDR3 has 15 amino acids. The germline V gene encodes CDR1 GTSNPN and CDR2 SVGIG (reference sequence). Together with reference TRBV30 and TRBJ2-1, the CDR3 gives the full variable domain: SQTIHQWPATLVQPVGSPLSLECTVEGTSNPNLYWYRQAAGRGLQLLFYSVGIGQISSEVPQNLSASRPQDRQFILSSKKLLLSDSGFYLCAWSAGDRDYDEQFFGPGTRLTVL.

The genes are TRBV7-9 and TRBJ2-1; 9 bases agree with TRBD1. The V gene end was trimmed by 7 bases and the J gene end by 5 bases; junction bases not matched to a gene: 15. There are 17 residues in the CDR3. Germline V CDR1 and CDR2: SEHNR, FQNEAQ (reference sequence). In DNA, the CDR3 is TGTGCCAGCACCCAACAGGGGGCACAGGGTATACACAATGAGCAGTTCTTC. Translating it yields CASTQQGAQGIHNEQFF.

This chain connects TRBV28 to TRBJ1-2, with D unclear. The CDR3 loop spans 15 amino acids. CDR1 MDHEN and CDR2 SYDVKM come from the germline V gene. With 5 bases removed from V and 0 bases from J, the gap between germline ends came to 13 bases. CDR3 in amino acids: CASSPRGRANYGYTF. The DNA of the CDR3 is TGTGCCAGCAGTCCCCGAGGGAGGGCTAACTATGGCTACACCTTC.

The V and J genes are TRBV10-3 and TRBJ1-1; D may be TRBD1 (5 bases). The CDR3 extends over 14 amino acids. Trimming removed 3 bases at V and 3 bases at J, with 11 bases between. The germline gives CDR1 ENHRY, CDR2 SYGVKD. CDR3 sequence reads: CAISDRAHDTEAFF. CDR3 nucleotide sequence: TGTGCCATCAGTGACAGGGCCCACGACACTGAAGCTTTCTTT.

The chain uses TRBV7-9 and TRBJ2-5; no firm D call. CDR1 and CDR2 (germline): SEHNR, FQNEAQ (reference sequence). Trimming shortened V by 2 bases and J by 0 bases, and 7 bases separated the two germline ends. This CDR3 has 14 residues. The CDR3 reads CASSLPHNQETQYF. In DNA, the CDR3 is TGTGCCAGCAGCTTACCCCACAACCAAGAGACCCAGTACTTC.

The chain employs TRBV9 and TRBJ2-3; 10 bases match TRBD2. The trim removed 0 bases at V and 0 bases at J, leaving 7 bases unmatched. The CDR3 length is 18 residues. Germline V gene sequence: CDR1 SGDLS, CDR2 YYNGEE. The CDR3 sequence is CASSVALAGVYSTDTQYF. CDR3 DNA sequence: TGTGCCAGCAGCGTAGCTCTAGCGGGGGTCTACAGCACAGATACGCAGTATTTT.